The 21 T cell receptor beta chains presented below share a single source sample, sequenced in a study of shared clonotypes between healthy human individuals. The protocol was immunoSEQ multiplex PCR, while the TCRdb copy is restricted to in-frame clones and leaves out a portion. The table records hundreds of thousands of clones, around 67% of them present only once. The sample taken for sequencing was memory CD4+ T cells sorted from blood. Subset noted: CD45RA-negative fraction. The receptors here all came from a man younger than 40 in good health.

The V gene is TRBV6-5, the J gene TRBJ1-5, with D hard to call. There are 12 residues in the CDR3. Trimming took 6 bases from V and 3 from J, leaving 6 bases between them. Germline-derived CDR1 and CDR2 are MNHEY and SVGAGI. This chain's CDR3 is CASRQINQPQHF. The DNA for the CDR3 is TGTGCCAGCAGACAGATCAATCAGCCCCAGCATTTT.

This chain joins TRBV18 and TRBJ1-1; no clear D. V shed 5 bases and J shed 5 bases, with 6 bases lying between them. CDR1 is KGHSH, CDR2 LQKENI, per germline. The CDR3 has 11 residues. The CDR3 reads CASSERTEAFF. In DNA form, the CDR3 reads TGTGCCAGCTCAGAACGGACTGAAGCTTTCTTT.

This chain uses TRBV6-1 with TRBJ2-1; tentative D call: TRBD2 (6 bases). The CDR3 runs 15 residues. The V end was cut by 6 bases, the J end by 0 bases, with 12 bases between. Germline V gives CDR1 MNHNS, CDR2 SASEGT. The DNA of the CDR3 is TGTGCCAGCAGACTGGACGGGAGCTCCTACAATGAGCAGTTCTTC. Translating it yields CASRLDGSSYNEQFF.

This sequence joins TRBV7-2 and TRBJ2-1; 7 positions agree with TRBD2. CDR1 and CDR2 (germline): SGHTA, FQGNSA. The CDR3 length is 16 residues. The ends lost 6 bases at V and 0 bases at J; junction bases unmatched: 8. The CDR3 is CASRYSGTSSYNEQFF. DNA for the CDR3: TGTGCCAGCAGATACAGCGGGACGAGCTCCTACAATGAGCAGTTCTTC.

The chain combines TRBV29-1 with TRBJ2-6; D call uncertain. Germline loops: CDR1 SQVTM, CDR2 ANQGSEA. This CDR3 region has 12 residues. V shed 4 bases and J shed 5 bases, with 6 bases lying between them. CDR3 sequence: CSVASRANVLTF. DNA of the CDR3: TGCAGCGTTGCAAGTCGGGCCAACGTCCTGACTTTC.

The chain joins TRBV30 to TRBJ1-2, with 9 positions matching TRBD1. CDR1 is GTSNPN, CDR2 SVGIG, per germline (reference sequence). The CDR3 spans 14 residues. V shed 3 bases, J shed 5 bases, and the junction held 7 bases outside the gene matches. The CDR3 region is CAWSPGDRVYGYTF. CDR3 in DNA: TGTGCCTGGAGCCCCGGGGACAGGGTTTATGGCTACACCTTC. Based on the CDR3 plus reference TRBV30 and TRBJ1-2, the full variable domain is SQTIHQWPATLVQPVGSPLSLECTVEGTSNPNLYWYRQAAGRGLQLLFYSVGIGQISSEVPQNLSASRPQDRQFILSSKKLLLSDSGFYLCAWSPGDRVYGYTFGSGTRLTVV.

J is TRBJ1-2 and V is TRBV19; possible D gene TRBD1, 5 bases. V was clipped by 4 bases and J by 4 bases, with 13 bases between them. Germline lookup yields CDR1 LNHDA and CDR2 SQIVND (reference sequence). The length of the CDR3 is 14 residues. CDR3 residues: CASSTAGTIYGYTF. As DNA, the CDR3 is TGTGCCAGTAGTACCGCCGGGACGATCTATGGCTACACCTTC.

This chain connects TRBV6-6 to TRBJ2-7; 7 bases agree with TRBD1. V dropped 5 bases and J dropped 2; count of bases not matched to a gene: 12. From germline, CDR1 is MNHNY and CDR2 SVGAGI (reference sequence). This CDR3 has 16 amino acids. The CDR3, as DNA: TGTGCCAGCAGTCTATCTTCCGGGACAGTTCCCTACGAGCAGTACTTC. Encoded protein: CASSLSSGTVPYEQYF.

This clone was counted a few times. The sample contains more than one DNA sequence encoding this CDR3. V and J are TRBV6-5 and TRBJ2-5, with D unresolved. The CDR3 length is 12 residues. The V end was cut by 0 bases, the J end by 5 bases, with 4 bases between. Germline assignment: CDR1 MNHEY and CDR2 SVGAGI. The CDR3 is CASSYSRETQYF. CDR3 DNA: TGTGCCAGCAGTTACTCGAGGGAGACCCAGTACTTC.

The count of this clone is one. The chain carries TRBV5-1 and TRBJ2-5; D is possibly TRBD2 (5 bases). The CDR3 extends over 14 amino acids. The ends were cut back, 4 bases at V and 5 bases at J, with 15 bases in the middle. Per germline, CDR1 SGHRS and CDR2 YFSETQ. CDR3 residues: CASSGVSGSETQYF. The DNA for the CDR3 is TGCGCCAGCAGCGGCGTCAGCGGTTCGGAGACCCAGTACTTC.

This clone turned up a few times. The rearrangement uses TRBV19 and TRBJ1-5; the D gene is possibly TRBD1 (5 bases). The CDR3 extends over 13 amino acids. V was trimmed by 4 bases and J by 4 bases, leaving 8 bases between them. The germline V gene encodes CDR1 LNHDA and CDR2 SQIVND (reference sequence). CDR3 in amino acids: CASSTGHNQPQHF. The CDR3 bases are TGTGCCAGTAGTACCGGACATAATCAGCCCCAGCATTTT. The complete variable domain, with remaining parts taken from reference TRBV19 and TRBJ1-5, reads DGGITQSPKYLFRKEGQNVTLSCEQNLNHDAMYWYRQDPGQGLRLIYYSQIVNDFQKGDIAEGYSVSREKKESFPLTVTSAQKNPTAFYLCASSTGHNQPQHFGDGTRLSIL.

The chain combines TRBV27 with TRBJ2-5; D gene unclear. The CDR3 has 15 residues. V was pared by 2 bases and J by 4 bases, with 14 bases between. Germline CDR1 and CDR2: MNHEY and SMNVEV (reference sequence). The CDR3 DNA is TGTGCCAGCAGTTTAACGGTGAGCCACGGAGAGACCCAGTACTTC. It codes for CASSLTVSHGETQYF.

J is TRBJ2-7 and V is TRBV14, with 7 bases aligning to TRBD2. J gave up 3 bases and V 1 base, and 6 bases lay outside the gene matches. The germline V gene encodes CDR1 SGHDN and CDR2 FVKESK. This CDR3 has 15 residues. The CDR3 coding sequence is TGTGCCAGCAGCCAAGGGACTAGTCAGTACTACGAGCAGTACTTC. Translated, it gives CASSQGTSQYYEQYF.

The chain carries TRBV29-1 and TRBJ2-1; D might be TRBD1 (6 bases). CDR1 and CDR2 from the germline V gene are SQVTM and ANQGSEA. The CDR3 runs to 16 residues. Trimming took 0 bases from V and 4 from J, leaving 16 bases between them. The CDR3 spells CSVEDAGRGRYNEQFF. The CDR3 coding sequence is TGCAGCGTTGAAGATGCGGGCAGGGGAAGGTACAATGAGCAGTTCTTC.

The chain combines TRBV5-5 with TRBJ2-7; 7 positions match TRBD2. CDR1 and CDR2 (germline): SGHKS, YYEKEE (reference sequence). The CDR3 has 14 amino acids. Trimming removed 5 bases from V and 4 bases from J; junction bases left unmatched: 9. CDR3 nucleotide sequence: TGTGCCAGCAGTAGGGAGGGCAGGGAATACGAGCAGTACTTC. This gives the protein CASSREGREYEQYF. The variable domain in full, completed from reference TRBV5-5 and TRBJ2-7, reads DAGVTQSPTHLIKTRGQQVTLRCSPISGHKSVSWYQQVLGQGPQFIFQYYEKEERGRGNFPDRFSARQFPNYSSELNVNALLLGDSALYLCASSREGREYEQYFGPGTRLTVT.

CDR3: CASRGTGRTNEQYF. The CDR3 bases are TGTGCCAGTAGGGGGACAGGGAGAACTAACGAGCAGTACTTC. V usage is TRBV25-1 and J usage is TRBJ2-7; 9 bases agree with TRBD1. V shed 9 bases and J 5 bases; nucleotides not matched to a gene: 11. The CDR3 covers 14 residues. CDR1 and CDR2 from the germline V gene are MGHDK and SYGVNS.

J is TRBJ2-3 and V is TRBV29-1; TRBD2 is a possible D gene (5 bases). The V end lost 3 bases, the J end lost 1 base, and 11 bases lay between the germline ends. There are 14 residues in the CDR3. Germline CDR1 SQVTM, CDR2 ANQGSEA. CDR3 protein: CSVDGGPGTDTQYF. Here the CDR3 DNA reads TGCAGCGTTGACGGCGGGCCGGGCACAGATACGCAGTATTTT.

This clone was recorded a few times. This chain links TRBV29-1 with TRBJ2-2; no clear D gene. CDR3 length: 13 amino acids. The germline gives CDR1 SQVTM, CDR2 ANQGSEA. Trimming shortened V by 4 bases and J by 4 bases, and 10 bases separated the two germline ends. CDR3 bases: TGCAGCGTTGTACAATCGATCACCGGGGAGCTGTTTTTT. Residues: CSVVQSITGELFF.

The rearrangement uses TRBV9 and TRBJ1-2; TRBD1 matches 9 bases. There are 15 residues in the CDR3. The ends lost 4 bases at V and 5 bases at J; junction bases unmatched: 9. Germline loops: CDR1 SGDLS, CDR2 YYNGEE. The CDR3 DNA follows: TGTGCCAGCAGCCCTCACAGGGGGCTGGAGTATGGCTACACCTTC. This translates into CASSPHRGLEYGYTF.

The chain couples TRBV10-3 to TRBJ2-5, with 10 bases that match TRBD2. With 2 bases clipped from V and 4 bases from J, the junction kept 4 bases outside the gene matches. Per the germline V gene, CDR1 is ENHRY and CDR2 is SYGVKD. This CDR3 comprises 15 residues. CDR3 region: CAISEEREGRETQYF. DNA for the CDR3: TGTGCCATCAGTGAGGAGCGGGAGGGCCGAGAGACCCAGTACTTC.

This chain connects TRBV7-2 to TRBJ1-1, with D possibly being TRBD1 (5 bases). The CDR3 covers 14 residues. Germline CDR1 and CDR2: SGHTA and FQGNSA. V lost 4 bases and J lost 1, with 10 bases in between. CDR3 residues: CASSWQGGNTEAFF. For the CDR3, the DNA is TGTGCCAGCAGCTGGCAGGGCGGGAACACTGAAGCTTTCTTT.